This T cell receptor beta chain was sequenced in a study of T cells after yellow fever vaccination. The wider study: Low-cell-number fractions underwent preparation using SMART-Seq v4 Ultra Low Input. General observations from the study: Faster peaking, at day 5 versus 15, marked a secondary response that was weaker. Abundant contaminating clonotypes from the bulk population could appear in FACS-sorted repertoires.

This clonotype appeared a few times. Its antigen is as yet unknown. It was through 5'RACE template switching that TCR cDNA was made, with a universal primer site and UMIs added. TCRdb ran MiXCR on the 5' RACE reads and lists one entry per CDR3 protein. In the table there are about 400,000 distinct CDR3 sequences, roughly 6.1% of which are singletons. The specimen comprised PBMCs, sampled 5 days after the yellow fever booster vaccination. This TCR was recovered from a man aged 25-45 years who received the YFV17D yellow fever vaccine.

CDR3 DNA: TGTGCCAGCTCACCGGGGACAGTTATGAACACCGGGGAGCTGTTTTTT. Residues: CASSPGTVMNTGELFF. This chain connects TRBV18 to TRBJ2-2; 7 bases agree with TRBD1. Germline lookup yields CDR1 KGHSH and CDR2 LQKENI. The junction had 5 bases not matched to a gene; V was cut back by 3 bases and J by 1 base. The CDR3 runs to 16 residues.